These 17 T cell receptor beta chains share one sample of origin, sequenced in a study of tumour-infiltrating T cells in Burkitt lymphoma (dated by TCRdb to 2020 to 2022). The library was built by means of the immunoSEQ multiplex PCR assay. Sourced from immuneACCESS, this table was stored by TCRdb with only in-frame sequences that have V and J called. A share of the clones is absent; for the studies checked, an unresolved V gene accounts for under half, and the remainder has no known explanation. The sample profile shows approximately 46,000 clones; 31% of them were found once. Jointly, the top ten make up approximately 2.6% of the sample. The sample was tumor tissue. Receptor source: a human donor with Burkitt lymphoma.

A remark on this clone: One end of the junction is discordant with germline, which a read error may explain. The chain links TRBV11-3 to TRBJ2-4; TRBD2 is a possible D gene (5 bases). Germline V gene lookup returns CDR1 SGHNT and CDR2 YENEEA. The CDR3 spans 18 residues. The CDR3 DNA is TGTGCCAGCATCTTAGCCAGAAACGGGGAAAACGCCAAAAACATTCAGTACTTC. It yields the protein CASILARNGENAKNIQYF.

The count of this clone is one. The chain employs TRBV5-5 and TRBJ1-1, with 7 nucleotides matching TRBD1. The CDR3 has 16 amino acids. Germline V gene lookup returns CDR1 SGHKS and CDR2 YYEKEE (reference sequence). The trim removed 0 bases at V and 1 base at J, leaving 6 bases unmatched. Here the CDR3 reads CASSLVGTEKNTEAFF. As DNA, the CDR3 is TGTGCCAGCAGCTTGGTGGGGACAGAAAAGAACACTGAAGCTTTCTTT.

This clone was seen a few times. The chain links TRBV10-3 to TRBJ1-6; 7 bases line up with TRBD1. Germline assignment: CDR1 ENHRY and CDR2 SYGVKD. The CDR3 totals 12 residues. Unmatched junction bases numbered 3, after V lost 9 bases and J lost 7 bases. CDR3: CAIRQGNSPLHF. Written as DNA, the CDR3 is TGTGCCATTCGACAGGGCAATTCACCCCTCCACTTT.

This clone was counted ten times or more. J is TRBJ1-1 and V is TRBV6-5; D is undetermined. Trimming took off 5 bases at V and 8 bases at J, with 21 bases between the two ends. The V gene's germline CDR1 is MNHEY and CDR2 SVGAGI. The CDR3 has 15 amino acids. The chain's CDR3 is CASSPSLTLPLEAFF. The CDR3 nucleotides are TGTGCCAGCAGTCCATCCTTGACACTCCCCCTGGAAGCTTTCTTT.

The rearrangement joins TRBV5-1 to TRBJ1-3; tentative D call: TRBD1 (5 bases). Germline V gives CDR1 SGHRS, CDR2 YFSETQ. The CDR3 has 15 residues. V was clipped by 4 bases and J by 4 bases, with 15 bases between them. The CDR3 sequence is CASSLEGTPGNTIYF. CDR3 bases: TGCGCCAGCAGCCTGGAGGGGACGCCGGGAAACACCATATATTTT. Full variable domain (outside the CDR3, taken from reference TRBV5-1 and TRBJ1-3): KAGVTQTPRYLIKTRGQQVTLSCSPISGHRSVSWYQQTPGQGLQFLFEYFSETQRNKGNFPGRFSGRQFSNSRSEMNVSTLELGDSALYLCASSLEGTPGNTIYFGEGSWLTVV.

V and J are TRBV4-2 and TRBJ1-5; maybe TRBD1 (6 bases). The germline gives CDR1 LGHNA, CDR2 YNFKEQ. V was clipped by 6 bases and J by 1 base, with 13 bases between them. The CDR3 runs to 15 residues. The CDR3 coding sequence is TGTGCCAGCAGAGAAAGAGGGGGGAGCAATCAGCCCCAGCATTTT. Encoded protein: CASRERGGSNQPQHF.

This clone was seen a few times. The V call is TRBV4-1, the J call TRBJ1-5; D unclear. V was trimmed by 3 bases and J by 2 bases, leaving 14 bases between them. Germline assignment: CDR1 MGHRA and CDR2 YSYEKL. The CDR3 has 16 residues. CDR3 in DNA: TGCGCCAGCAGCCAGGGATCAGGTGCGCGCAATCAGCCCCAGCATTTT. Its translation: CASSQGSGARNQPQHF.

The chain carries TRBV19 and TRBJ2-3, with D perhaps matching TRBD2 (7 bases). This CDR3 region has 15 residues. The germline V and J ends were trimmed by 9 bases and 7 bases, with 23 bases remaining between them. Germline loops: CDR1 LNHDA, CDR2 SQIVND (reference sequence). The CDR3 DNA is TGTGCCAGAGCGGGACAAACTTACCCCAGGTATACGCAGTATTTT. Translating it yields CARAGQTYPRYTQYF.

V usage is TRBV6-4 and J usage is TRBJ2-3; D remains unclear. The CDR3 is made up of 13 amino acids. CDR1 is MRHNA, CDR2 SNTAGT, per germline. The V end was cut by 3 bases, the J end by 10 bases, with 14 bases between. The CDR3 nucleotides read TGTGCCAGCAGTGAAGGGTCGGTAGAGCCGCAGTATTTT. This gives the protein CASSEGSVEPQYF.

The chain uses TRBV6-7 and TRBJ1-1; maybe TRBD1 (6 bases). TRBV6-7 is classed as an ORF, of uncertain function. Trimming pared 3 bases from V and 0 bases from J, leaving 26 bases between. The CDR3 has 20 residues. The CDR3 sequence: CASSYGGGYSRPPLNTEAFF. The CDR3 region has the DNA TGTGCCAGCAGTTATGGAGGGGGGTATAGCCGTCCGCCTTTGAACACTGAAGCTTTCTTT.

This clone was found a few times. The chain links TRBV5-6 to TRBJ1-5, with 7 positions matching TRBD1. The V segment lost 1 base and the J segment 3 bases; nucleotides outside the gene matches: 4. This CDR3 spans 15 amino acids. The germline V gene has CDR1 SGHDT and CDR2 YYEEEE. CDR3 DNA: TGTGCCAGCAGCTTGAGGGGACAGATCAATCAGCCCCAGCATTTT. Its protein is CASSLRGQINQPQHF.

J is TRBJ2-7 and V is TRBV4-3; D might be TRBD1 (6 bases). V lost 1 base to trimming and J lost 2 bases, with 18 bases between them. The CDR3 loop spans 17 amino acids. The germline gives CDR1 LGHNA, CDR2 YSLEER. The CDR3 region is CASSQAYSRQATYEQYF. The CDR3 DNA reads as TGCGCCAGCAGCCAAGCTTACTCCCGACAGGCGACCTACGAGCAGTACTTC.

The chain has TRBV29-1 and TRBJ2-5, with 9 positions matching TRBD1. Looked up from germline, CDR1 is SQVTM and CDR2 is ANQGSEA. This CDR3 contains 13 residues. V lost 7 bases and J lost 5; bases outside the gene matches: 8. The CDR3 loop reads CSADRGGEETQYF. In nucleotides, the CDR3 is TGCAGCGCGGACAGGGGAGGCGAGGAGACCCAGTACTTC.

Only a few counts were recorded for this clone. The chain combines TRBV18 with TRBJ1-5; no clear D gene. With 6 bases removed from V and 1 base from J, the gap between germline ends came to 7 bases. The CDR3 contains 13 residues. The germline V gene has CDR1 KGHSH and CDR2 LQKENI. Written as DNA, the CDR3 is TGTGCCAGCTCCGTAGACAGCAATCAGCCCCAGCATTTT. Its translation: CASSVDSNQPQHF. Looking up the rest from reference TRBV18 and TRBJ1-5 gives the full variable domain: NAGVMQNPRHLVRRRGQEARLRCSPMKGHSHVYWYRQLPEEGLKFMVYLQKENIIDESGMPKERFSAEFPKEGPSILRIQQVVRGDSAAYFCASSVDSNQPQHFGDGTRLSIL.

The V gene is TRBV9, the J gene TRBJ2-3; possible D gene TRBD2, 5 bases. The V end lost 7 bases, the J end lost 0 bases, and 12 bases lay between the germline ends. The V gene's germline CDR1 is SGDLS and CDR2 YYNGEE. The CDR3 sequence is 14 residues long. This chain's CDR3 is CASRGRVSTDTQYF. In DNA, the CDR3 is TGTGCCAGCCGTGGGCGGGTAAGCACAGATACGCAGTATTTT. Variable domain in full (rest from reference TRBV9 and TRBJ2-3): DSGVTQTPKHLITATGQRVTLRCSPRSGDLSVYWYQQSLDQGLQFLIQYYNGEERAKGNILERFSAQQFPDLHSELNLSSLELGDSALYFCASRGRVSTDTQYFGPGTRLTVL.

The chain employs TRBV6-1 and TRBJ2-7, with D possibly matching TRBD1 (6 bases). Germline values: CDR1 MNHNS, CDR2 SASEGT. The CDR3 spans 14 residues. V gave up 7 bases and J gave up 7 bases, with 20 bases separating them. CDR3 in amino acids: CASTNQGSLLEQYF. The CDR3 bases are TGTGCCAGCACGAACCAGGGGTCCCTCCTGGAGCAGTACTTC.

The V call is TRBV7-7, the J call TRBJ2-1; a possible D gene is TRBD2 (5 bases). CDR1 is SSHAT and CDR2 is FNYEAQ in the germline V gene (reference sequence). V was pared by 1 base and J by 6 bases, with 10 bases between. The length of the CDR3 is 14 residues. Written as DNA, the CDR3 is TGTGCCAGCAGCTTAGGAGGGCACACCAATGAGCAGTTCTTC. Protein sequence: CASSLGGHTNEQFF.